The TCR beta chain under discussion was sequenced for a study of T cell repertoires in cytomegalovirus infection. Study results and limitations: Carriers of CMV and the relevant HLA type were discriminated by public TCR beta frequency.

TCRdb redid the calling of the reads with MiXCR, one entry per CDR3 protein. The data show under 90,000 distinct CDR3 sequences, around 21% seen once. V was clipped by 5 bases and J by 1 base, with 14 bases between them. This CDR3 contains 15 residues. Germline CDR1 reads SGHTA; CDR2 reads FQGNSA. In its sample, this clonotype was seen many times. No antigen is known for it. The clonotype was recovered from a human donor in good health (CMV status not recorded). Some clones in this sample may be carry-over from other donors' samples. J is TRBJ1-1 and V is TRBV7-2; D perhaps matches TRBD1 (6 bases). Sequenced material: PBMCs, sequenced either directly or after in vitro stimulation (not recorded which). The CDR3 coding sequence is TGTGCCAGCAGCCGACAGGTGGGAGGGAACACTGAAGCTTTCTTT. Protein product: CASSRQVGGNTEAFF.